The 26 T cell receptor beta chains in this list originate from one sample, sequenced in a study of regulatory T cells in long-lasting Graves disease. Time point specified: persistent/refractory GD, antithyroid drugs over 5 years with positive TRAb. The TCR library used RNA extracted from PBMCs. The TCR beta library used iRepertoire HTBI primers with Arm-PCR amplification of CDR3. TCRdb analysed the multiplex PCR reads with MiXCR anew, one entry per CDR3 protein. The table includes a few hundred thousand distinct CDR3 sequences, about a quarter detected once. The sequencing here drew on peripheral blood mononuclear cells (PBMCs), taken when the disease was refractory, from a patient treated with antithyroid drugs. The receptors were gathered from a female donor with Graves disease.

This clonotype has just a few counts. The J gene is TRBJ2-3, the V gene TRBV5-1, with D possibly matching TRBD1 (6 bases). Germline CDR1 SGHRS, CDR2 YFSETQ. V was shortened by 2 bases and J by 2 bases, with 12 bases between the two germline ends. The CDR3 covers 15 residues. CDR3 sequence (DNA): TGCGCCAGCAGCTTAGGACAGAAAGCCACAGATACGCAGTATTTT. Translation gives CASSLGQKATDTQYF.

This clonotype was observed a few times. Sequence at one end of the junction differs from germline and may be a read error. The chain uses TRBV28 and TRBJ2-7; TRBD1 matches at 10 bases. CDR1 MDHEN and CDR2 SYDVKM come from the germline V gene. The CDR3 length is 15 residues. This chain's CDR3 is CVSTLPGTGVIEQYF. In nucleotides, the CDR3 is TGTGTCAGCACTCTTCCCGGGACAGGGGTTATCGAGCAGTACTTC.

This clonotype has only a few counts. The chain carries TRBV28 and TRBJ2-2; 10 bases align to TRBD2. The CDR3 totals 16 residues. Germline assignment: CDR1 MDHEN and CDR2 SYDVKM. The V segment lost 5 bases and the J segment 7 bases; nucleotides outside the gene matches: 10. For the CDR3, the DNA is TGTGCCAGCAGTGAATCGGCTAGCGGGAGAATCGGGGAGCTGTTTTTT. Protein sequence: CASSESASGRIGELFF.

V is TRBV27 and J is TRBJ2-5, with unresolved D. The CDR3 covers 11 residues. V shed 7 bases and J shed 3 bases, with 6 bases lying between them. In germline, CDR1 is MNHEY, CDR2 SMNVEV (reference sequence). The chain's CDR3 is CASKSKETQYF. The CDR3 DNA reads as TGTGCCAGCAAAAGTAAAGAGACCCAGTACTTC.

To note about this clonotype: A much larger clone is a single base away; this may be a read error. The chain links TRBV28 to TRBJ1-6; 7 positions match TRBD1. The germline CDR1 and CDR2 sequences are MDHEN and SYDVKM. The CDR3 runs to 14 residues. V shed 6 bases, J shed 12 bases, and the junction held 11 bases outside the gene matches. DNA for the CDR3: TGTGCCAGCAGCGGACAGGCGGTCTTCTTACCCCTCCACTTT. Translated, it gives CASSGQAVFLPLHF.

A note on this clonotype: Its ends do not fully match the called genes, so a read error is possible. The CDR3: CASSYTLQDEKPFF. CDR3 DNA sequence: TGTGCCAGCAGTTACACCCTTCAGGATGAAAAACCGTTTTTT. This chain links TRBV6-5 with TRBJ1-4; D is ambiguous. This CDR3 is 14 amino acids long. Germline V gene lookup returns CDR1 MNHEY and CDR2 SVGAGI.

V and J are TRBV7-2 and TRBJ2-1; maybe TRBD2 (5 bases). The germline V and J ends were trimmed by 2 bases and 9 bases, with 14 bases remaining between them. This CDR3 spans 14 amino acids. Germline V gene data show CDR1 as SGHTA and CDR2 as FQGNSA. The CDR3 region has the DNA TGTGCCAGCAGCTTAATCATCGGAGGCGGTGAGCAGTTCTTC. This gives the protein CASSLIIGGGEQFF.

The rearrangement links TRBV7-2 to TRBJ1-5, with D possibly TRBD1 on 6 matching bases. V was pared by 5 bases and J by 4 bases, with 15 bases between. Germline CDR1 and CDR2: SGHTA and FQGNSA. The CDR3 loop spans 15 amino acids. CDR3 loop: CASSLQGFRNQPQHF. CDR3 DNA: TGTGCCAGCAGCCTCCAGGGGTTTAGAAATCAGCCCCAGCATTTT.

To note about this clonotype: The junction differs from germline at one of its ends, possibly a read error. CDR3 sequence: CASSQGFGTGNQETQYF. In DNA form, the CDR3 reads TGCGCCAGCAGCCAAGGGTTCGGGACAGGTAACCAAGAGACCCAGTACTTC. The chain recombines TRBV5-5 with TRBJ2-5; 8 nucleotides agree with TRBD1. Germline CDR1 is SGHKS and CDR2 is YYEKEE (reference sequence). The CDR3 totals 17 residues.

This clonotype was seen a few times. The genes are TRBV6-2 or TRBV6-3 and TRBJ2-7; the D call may be TRBD1 or TRBD2 (5 bases each). The germline V and J ends were trimmed by 6 bases and 3 bases, with 18 bases remaining between them. The CDR3 is 15 residues long. Germline CDR1 reads MNHEY; CDR2 reads SVGEGT. The CDR3 DNA reads TGTGCCAGCAGCGAGGGGCAGGAGGCTTACTACGAGCAGTACTTC. Translating it yields CASSEGQEAYYEQYF.

V and J are TRBV24-1 and TRBJ1-5; D remains ambiguous. The CDR3 length is 15 residues. Germline V gives CDR1 KGHDR, CDR2 SFDVKD. V lost 4 bases and J lost 0, with 9 bases in between. The CDR3 protein is CATSEGPDSNQPQHF. For the CDR3, the DNA is TGTGCCACCAGTGAAGGGCCTGATAGCAATCAGCCCCAGCATTTT.

The chain combines TRBV5-1 with TRBJ1-3; no clear D. The V end was cut by 0 bases, the J end by 2 bases, with 9 bases between. In germline, CDR1 is SGHRS, CDR2 YFSETQ. CDR3 length equals 15 residues. The CDR3 coding sequence is TGCGCCAGCAGCTTGGTGACCGGGCCTGGAAACACCATATATTTT. Translated: CASSLVTGPGNTIYF.

This clonotype was picked up a small number of times. V usage is TRBV20-1 and J usage is TRBJ2-1, with TRBD2 matching 8 bases. Germline assignment: CDR1 DFQATT and CDR2 SNEGSKA (reference sequence). The CDR3 extends over 17 amino acids. V gave up 5 bases and J gave up 0 bases; unmatched junction bases: 12. CDR3 protein: CSAFFTGREDSYNEQFF. Written as DNA, the CDR3 is TGCAGTGCTTTTTTCACTGGGCGGGAGGACTCCTACAATGAGCAGTTCTTC.

The gene calls are TRBV7-9 and TRBJ1-3, with a tentative D call TRBD1 (6 bases). The CDR3 contains 17 residues. Trimming removed 1 base at V and 3 bases at J, with 16 bases between. Germline CDR1 reads SEHNR; CDR2 reads FQNEAQ (reference sequence). DNA for the CDR3: TGTGCCAGCAGCTTAGTGGACGGGGGCGCGAGTGGAAACACCATATATTTT. Translated: CASSLVDGGASGNTIYF.

There are many counts of this clonotype. This chain uses TRBV28 with TRBJ2-5; D unclear. This CDR3 is built from 17 residues. V lost 5 bases, J lost 1 base, and 20 bases lay in between. CDR1 and CDR2 from the germline V gene are MDHEN and SYDVKM. CDR3 residues: CASSRYYGQGIQETQYF. CDR3 DNA: TGTGCCAGCAGTCGATATTACGGGCAAGGCATCCAAGAGACCCAGTACTTC.

A few counts support this clonotype. This rearrangement joins TRBV6-2 or TRBV6-3 to TRBJ2-4, with 10 bases matching TRBD1. CDR1 and CDR2 from the germline V gene are MNHEY and SVGEGT. This CDR3 region has 14 residues. The junction had 8 bases not matched to a gene; V was cut back by 5 bases and J by 10 bases. CDR3 region: CASSARDRGPIQYF. CDR3 in DNA: TGTGCCAGCAGTGCCCGGGACAGGGGTCCAATTCAGTACTTC.

This clonotype was detected only a few times. This chain links TRBV25-1 with TRBJ2-7; the D gene is possibly TRBD1 (5 bases). The germline V and J ends were trimmed by 2 bases and 1 base, with 12 bases remaining between them. The germline CDR1 and CDR2 sequences are MGHDK and SYGVNS. This CDR3 spans 15 amino acids. The DNA of the CDR3 is TGTGCCAGCAGTGAAACAGGAAGACAGTCCTACGAGCAGTACTTC. Translated, it gives CASSETGRQSYEQYF.

There are a few counts of this clonotype. This sequence joins TRBV6-5 and TRBJ2-2; 9 bases are shared with TRBD2. V shed 1 base and J 3 bases; nucleotides not matched to a gene: 3. The CDR3 spans 16 residues. Germline V gene data show CDR1 as MNHEY and CDR2 as SVGAGI. The CDR3 DNA reads TGTGCCAGCAGTTACTGGACTAGCGTTCACACCGGGGAGCTGTTTTTT. This sequence encodes CASSYWTSVHTGELFF.

This clonotype was counted a few times. The rearrangement links TRBV9 to TRBJ2-7, with 11 bases aligning to TRBD2. CDR3 size: 15 residues. The junction had 5 bases not matched to a gene; V was cut back by 3 bases and J by 3 bases. Germline values: CDR1 SGDLS, CDR2 YYNGEE. This chain's CDR3 is CASSATGTSGYEQYF. The CDR3 DNA is TGTGCCAGCAGCGCTACCGGGACTAGCGGCTACGAGCAGTACTTC.

The V gene is TRBV7-9, the J gene TRBJ1-3; D not certain. There are 15 residues in the CDR3. V shed 6 bases and J shed 0 bases, with 12 bases lying between them. Per the germline V gene, CDR1 is SEHNR and CDR2 is FQNEAQ (reference sequence). The CDR3 bases are TGTGCCAGCAGTCTAATATTGGACTCTGGAAACACCATATATTTT. Translation: CASSLILDSGNTIYF.

J is TRBJ1-5 and V is TRBV11-2; maybe TRBD1 (5 bases). Germline CDR1 is SGHAT and CDR2 is FQNNGV. Between the trimmed V and J ends, which lost 3 bases and 0 bases, there was a span of 9 bases. The length of the CDR3 is 15 residues. In DNA, the CDR3 is TGTGCCAGCAGCTTGTTCAGGGATAGCAATCAGCCCCAGCATTTT. It yields the protein CASSLFRDSNQPQHF.

This chain joins TRBV4-1 and TRBJ1-4, with 8 nucleotides matching TRBD1. With 4 bases clipped from V and 7 bases from J, the junction kept 11 bases outside the gene matches. CDR1 is MGHRA and CDR2 is YSYEKL in the germline V gene. The CDR3 has 16 amino acids. CDR3 amino acids: CASSLSPDREPEKLFF. CDR3 DNA: TGCGCCAGCAGCCTTTCCCCGGACAGGGAACCTGAAAAACTGTTTTTT.

This clonotype was detected many times. The genes are TRBV2 and TRBJ2-5; no clear D gene. This CDR3 spans 12 amino acids. Trimming shortened V by 6 bases and J by 7 bases, and 12 bases separated the two germline ends. From germline, CDR1 is SNHLY and CDR2 FYNNEI. CDR3 sequence: CASRLETGTQYF. The DNA for the CDR3 is TGTGCCAGCAGGCTAGAGACCGGGACCCAGTACTTC.

The chain is built from TRBV18 and TRBJ1-4, with 9 bases lining up with TRBD1. There are 14 residues in the CDR3. Germline V gives CDR1 KGHSH, CDR2 LQKENI. V shed 4 bases, J shed 8 bases, and the junction held 5 bases outside the gene matches. The CDR3 sequence: CASSLDRGSEKLFF. CDR3 DNA: TGTGCCAGCTCACTGGACAGGGGTAGCGAAAAACTGTTTTTT. The variable domain in full, with the rest retrieved from reference TRBV18 and TRBJ1-4, is NAGVMQNPRHLVRRRGQEARLRCSPMKGHSHVYWYRQLPEEGLKFMVYLQKENIIDESGMPKERFSAEFPKEGPSILRIQQVVRGDSAAYFCASSLDRGSEKLFFGSGTQLSVL.

This clonotype has a count of ten or more. The rearrangement links TRBV7-3 to TRBJ2-6; D not certain. The CDR3 extends over 15 amino acids. V was shortened by 2 bases and J by 0 bases, with 5 bases between the two germline ends. Germline CDR1 SGHTA, CDR2 FQGTGA. The CDR3 here is CASSLSPSGANVLTF. Written as DNA, the CDR3 is TGTGCCAGCAGCTTATCTCCCTCTGGGGCCAACGTCCTGACTTTC.

The chain employs TRBV2 and TRBJ2-7, with TRBD2 matching over 9 bases. The V gene end was trimmed by 5 bases and the J gene end by 7 bases; junction bases not matched to a gene: 9. CDR3 size: 14 residues. Germline CDR1 SNHLY, CDR2 FYNNEI. Written as DNA, the CDR3 is TGTGCCAGCAGTCCAACTACGACTAGCGGAGAGCAGTACTTC. Translated, it gives CASSPTTTSGEQYF.